The clone carrying this TCR beta chain has ten or more counts. Antigen: not known. The sample comes from a study of neurological immune-mediated disorders. Study results and limitations: No CDR3 amino acid sequences were shared by expanded clones across subjects, suggesting private repertoires in all groups.

Unsorted libraries were prepared from 2 million PBMCs that had been stored at -80 C. TCRdb redid the calling of the 5' RACE reads with MiXCR, one entry per CDR3 protein. The data show 35,000 to 45,000 distinct CDR3 sequences, less than 15% seen once. This CDR3 is built from 17 residues. The ends were cut back, 2 bases at V and 0 bases at J, with 17 bases in the middle. Germline loops: CDR1 DFQATT, CDR2 SNEGSKA (reference sequence). The rearrangement links TRBV20-1 to TRBJ1-3; D is unresolved. The receptor was isolated from a woman aged 45-59 years with HTLV-1-associated myelopathy (HAM/TSP). Sequenced sample: PBMCs. CDR3 residues: CSARRTRGAGSGNTIYF. CDR3 nucleotide sequence: TGCAGTGCTAGAAGGACCCGGGGAGCCGGCTCTGGAAACACCATATATTTT.